The 19 T cell receptor beta chains below were found in one sample sequenced in a study of T-cell memory formation after mild COVID-19. TCRdb reprocessed the 5' RACE reads via MiXCR and lists one record per CDR3 protein. The repertoire holds about 140,000 distinct CDR3 sequences, about 15% seen once, with approximately 14% in the top ten. The sequenced sample was PBMCs or a T cell subset sorted from them (not recorded which). All receptors come from an adult woman who had mild COVID-19 (a few samples of this study predate the infection). Cell type and time point are not known.

The chain recombines TRBV5-6 with TRBJ1-4; maybe TRBD1 (5 bases). The CDR3 sequence is 15 residues long. Germline CDR1 is SGHDT and CDR2 is YYEEEE. Trimming pared 4 bases from V and 4 bases from J, leaving 14 bases between. This CDR3 reads CASSAWGGSNEKLFF. The CDR3 bases are TGTGCCAGCAGCGCTTGGGGGGGGAGTAATGAAAAACTGTTTTTT.

The chain links TRBV15 to TRBJ2-3; the match to TRBD2 covers 14 bases. V was clipped by 3 bases and J by 1 base; unmatched bases: 12. The germline CDR1 and CDR2 sequences are LNHNV and YYDKDF (reference sequence). CDR3 length: 20 residues. This CDR3 reads CATSSTKLGTSGSGTDTQYF. The CDR3 nucleotides are TGTGCCACCAGCAGTACCAAATTAGGGACTAGCGGGAGCGGCACAGATACGCAGTATTTT.

V usage is TRBV5-1 and J usage is TRBJ2-1; D perhaps matches TRBD2 (6 bases). From germline, CDR1 is SGHRS and CDR2 YFSETQ. The CDR3 has 15 residues. V gave up 3 bases and J gave up 8 bases, with 18 bases separating them. As DNA, the CDR3 is TGCGCCAGCAGCTCTTGCACTAGCTGGGTCCATGAGCAGTTCTTC. Translating it yields CASSSCTSWVHEQFF.

In this sample, this clonotype turned up a few times. This sequence joins TRBV29-1 and TRBJ2-5, with TRBD1 matching over 7 bases. CDR1 and CDR2 (germline): SQVTM, ANQGSEA. Losses at the gene ends were 8 bases for V and 4 bases for J; bases not matched to a gene: 7. CDR3 length: 12 amino acids. The CDR3 DNA follows: TGCAGCTCTAAGGGACAGTTAGAGACCCAGTACTTC. Protein sequence: CSSKGQLETQYF.

This clonotype was counted many times. The V and J genes are TRBV12-3 or TRBV12-4 and TRBJ2-7; 7 bases fit TRBD2. J gave up 4 bases and V 4 bases, and 10 bases lay outside the gene matches. This CDR3 contains 15 residues. The CDR3 loop reads CASSSRGGSHYEQYF. For the CDR3, the DNA is TGTGCCAGCAGTTCCCGAGGCGGGAGTCATTACGAGCAGTACTTC.

The chain couples TRBV24-1 to TRBJ2-1; D is uncertain. Per the germline V gene, CDR1 is KGHDR and CDR2 is SFDVKD. The CDR3 spans 14 residues. V was shortened by 0 bases and J by 4 bases, with 6 bases between the two germline ends. Here the CDR3 DNA reads TGTGCCACCAGTGATTTGGGCGCGTACAATGAGCAGTTCTTC. It yields the protein CATSDLGAYNEQFF.

A few counts support this clonotype. The gene calls are TRBV21-1 and TRBJ2-7; the table's TRBD1 call for D was not verified on the DNA. TRBV21-1 is described as a pseudogene. The CDR3 has 15 residues. CDR3 sequence: CASSKGDRLTCEQYF. The DNA of the CDR3 is TGTGCCAGCAGCAAAGGGGACAGATTAACCTGCGAGCAGTACTTC.

This clonotype appeared a few times. This chain uses TRBV5-1 with TRBJ1-1; the D is unclear. This CDR3 is built from 14 residues. Germline CDR1 SGHRS, CDR2 YFSETQ. The germline V and J ends were trimmed by 2 bases and 7 bases, with 15 bases remaining between them. The DNA of the CDR3 is TGCGCCAGCAGCTTATGGGAAGGATACAGTGAAGCTTTCTTT. It yields the protein CASSLWEGYSEAFF.

The chain uses TRBV30 and TRBJ2-5, with unresolved D. The CDR3 has 11 residues. Germline-derived CDR1 and CDR2 are GTSNPN and SVGIG (reference sequence). Trimming removed 0 bases from V and 10 bases from J, with 9 bases in between. CDR3 sequence reads: CAWSVNRRQYF. CDR3 bases: TGTGCCTGGAGTGTAAACAGACGCCAGTACTTC.

The rearrangement uses TRBV11-3 and TRBJ1-4; 7 positions match TRBD1. Germline CDR1 reads SGHNT; CDR2 reads YENEEA. V was clipped by 4 bases and J by 7 bases; unmatched bases: 6. The CDR3 runs 14 residues. CDR3 DNA sequence: TGTGCCAGCAGCTCGACAGGGACGGGTGAAAAACTGTTTTTT. The encoded protein is CASSSTGTGEKLFF.

This chain connects TRBV7-9 to TRBJ2-7, with D possibly matching TRBD1 (5 bases). Germline-derived CDR1 and CDR2 are SEHNR and FQNEAQ (reference sequence). Trimming shortened V by 1 base and J by 1 base, and 11 bases separated the two germline ends. The CDR3 covers 15 residues. The CDR3 DNA follows: TGTGCCAGCAGCTTAGAATCGGACACTTCCTACGAGCAGTACTTC. This encodes CASSLESDTSYEQYF.

This clonotype appeared many times. The rearrangement uses TRBV7-2 and TRBJ2-1, with D tentatively TRBD1 (5 bases). V was cut by 4 bases and J by 9 bases, with 22 bases left in between. In germline, CDR1 is SGHTA, CDR2 FQGNSA. CDR3 length equals 16 residues. DNA of the CDR3: TGTGCCAGCAGCTCTGACTCTCGCCTCAGGGCTCCTGAGCAGTTCTTC. This sequence encodes CASSSDSRLRAPEQFF. Full variable domain (missing parts from reference TRBV7-2 and TRBJ2-1): GAGVSQSPSNKVTEKGKDVELRCDPISGHTALYWYRQSLGQGLEFLIYFQGNSAPDKSGLPSDRFSAERTGGSVSTLTIQRTQQEDSAVYLCASSSDSRLRAPEQFFGPGTRLTVL.

V gene TRBV4-3 combines with J gene TRBJ2-7, with D tentatively TRBD1 or TRBD2 (6 bases each). Germline V CDR1 and CDR2: LGHNA, YSLEER. V lost 0 bases and J 8 bases, leaving 20 bases between the germline ends. This CDR3 has 16 amino acids. CDR3 amino acids: CASSQESHTSQGQQYF. CDR3 in DNA: TGCGCCAGCAGCCAAGAAAGTCACACTAGCCAGGGGCAGCAGTACTTC.

This clonotype was counted at least ten times. The chain uses TRBV4-1 and TRBJ2-7; D possibly corresponds to TRBD2 (5 bases). V gave up 1 base and J gave up 2 bases, with 9 bases separating them. The CDR3 totals 14 residues. CDR1 and CDR2 (germline): MGHRA, YSYEKL. The CDR3 protein is CASSQVLGAYEQYF. The CDR3 DNA sequence: TGCGCCAGCAGCCAAGTTTTGGGAGCCTACGAGCAGTACTTC.

This clonotype was observed a handful of times. The chain is built from TRBV2 and TRBJ2-5; 10 nucleotides match TRBD1. Per germline, CDR1 SNHLY and CDR2 FYNNEI. V dropped 6 bases and J dropped 9; count of bases not matched to a gene: 13. This CDR3 contains 15 residues. The CDR3 loop is CASRIGTGAQTAQYF. CDR3 DNA: TGTGCCAGCAGAATAGGGACAGGGGCCCAAACGGCCCAGTACTTC.

The gene calls are TRBV5-1 and TRBJ2-1; tentatively, D is TRBD1 (6 bases). Germline V gene lookup returns CDR1 SGHRS and CDR2 YFSETQ. The CDR3 is 15 amino acids. The V and J ends lost 4 bases and 6 bases respectively, with 17 bases between them. The CDR3 region has the DNA TGCGCCAGCAGCACCGGAGTACAGGGCCCCAATGAGCAGTTCTTC. This codes for CASSTGVQGPNEQFF.

The chain combines TRBV7-9 with TRBJ1-1, with unresolved D. V lost 2 bases, J lost 5 bases, and 12 bases lay in between. From germline, CDR1 is SEHNR and CDR2 FQNEAQ (reference sequence). CDR3 length: 14 amino acids. CDR3 in amino acids: CASSLSIGTTEAFF. DNA of the CDR3: TGTGCCAGCAGCTTAAGTATAGGCACGACTGAAGCTTTCTTT.

This clonotype was seen more than once but under ten times. The CDR3 nucleotides are TGCAGCGTGGGACGCATAAATAAGGTTGGCTACACCTTC. Amino acids: CSVGRINKVGYTF. V and J are TRBV29-1 and TRBJ1-2; D might be TRBD1 (5 bases). V was trimmed by 6 bases and J by 7 bases, leaving 18 bases between them. The CDR3 covers 13 residues. CDR1 is SQVTM, CDR2 ANQGSEA, per germline.

The sample holds a few counts of this clonotype. The V gene is TRBV7-2, the J gene TRBJ1-2; TRBD1 agrees at 10 bases. J gave up 2 bases and V 5 bases, and 8 bases lay outside the gene matches. Germline values: CDR1 SGHTA, CDR2 FQGNSA. This CDR3 has 16 residues. CDR3 sequence (DNA): TGTGCCAGCAGCCCGAGGACAGGGGGACGAAACTATGGCTACACCTTC. Translated: CASSPRTGGRNYGYTF. The complete variable domain, with remaining parts taken from reference TRBV7-2 and TRBJ1-2, reads GAGVSQSPSNKVTEKGKDVELRCDPISGHTALYWYRQSLGQGLEFLIYFQGNSAPDKSGLPSDRFSAERTGGSVSTLTIQRTQQEDSAVYLCASSPRTGGRNYGYTFGSGTRLTVV.